This T cell receptor beta chain was identified in a study of response to subunit inactivated influenza vaccine. TCRdb processed the RT-PCR reads anew with MiXCR; each CDR3 protein has one entry. The table shows 860,000 or so distinct CDR3 sequences, with around 21% occurring only once. On this clonotype: Its target is unknown.

General observations from the study: Authors suggested each seasonal influenza vaccination recruits few new T cells.

Germline V CDR1 and CDR2: DFQATT, SNEGSKA (reference sequence). The CDR3 is 20 residues long. Unmatched junction bases numbered 18, after V lost 0 bases and J lost 3 bases. The receptor was isolated from a man between 45 and 60 years old who received an inactivated influenza vaccine. The source material was PBMCs from blood, sampled more than 4 days after vaccination. The genes are TRBV20-1 and TRBJ2-5; 11 bases map to TRBD2. The CDR3 protein is CSARDPPLLAGERFKETQYF. CDR3 sequence (DNA): TGCAGTGCTAGAGATCCGCCCCTACTAGCGGGAGAGAGGTTTAAAGAGACCCAGTACTTC.